This TCR beta chain was sequenced during a study of T-cell reconstitution after alpha-beta-depleted transplantation in children. This CDR3 contains 14 residues. Germline lookup yields CDR1 SGHAT and CDR2 FQNNGV. V was cut by 1 base and J by 7 bases, with 14 bases left in between. This sample's TCRbeta library carried unique molecular identifier barcodes. TCRdb reprocessed the PCR reads with MiXCR, giving one entry per CDR3 protein. Among around 700,000 distinct CDR3 sequences listed, less than 15% were seen once. With respect to this clonotype: Its matching antigen is unknown.

Study observations and caveats: The authors attributed T-cell counts and diversity one year after transplant mostly to newly produced T cells. It was reported that alpha-beta T cells came from several hundred expanded graft clones (about two months after transplant). The origin of high day-60 TCRbeta diversity in some patients lay in surviving recipient T cells and thymic progenitors.

The TCR originated in a girl aged 2 to 10 with congenital amegakaryocytic thrombocytopenia, due to receive a stem cell transplant. This specimen was PBMCs, taken before TCRalphabeta/CD19-depleted stem cell transplant. The J gene is TRBJ2-7, the V gene TRBV11-2; no firm D call. The CDR3 protein is CASSLAWADREQYF. In nucleotides, the CDR3 is TGTGCCAGCAGCTTAGCCTGGGCAGATCGTGAGCAGTACTTC.